The entry below describes one TCR beta chain. Only in-frame clones appear in the TCRdb table, and some are missing; sequencing was by immunoSEQ multiplex PCR. Of about 48,000 clones listed, around 92% are singletons. This sample was taken from a study of T cell changes during pregnancy in multiple sclerosis. In germline, CDR1 is KGHSH, CDR2 LQKENI. V lost 3 bases and J lost 4, with 16 bases in between. The length of the CDR3 is 16 residues. This chain joins TRBV18 and TRBJ1-3; the D is unclear. The sequence was obtained from a female donor in good health, enrolled as a control in a pregnancy study. The specimen was CD4+ T cells from peripheral blood mononuclear cells, collected in the second trimester of pregnancy. CDR3 loop: CASSPTHETGGNTIYF. The CDR3 DNA sequence: TGTGCCAGCTCACCGACACACGAAACGGGGGGAAACACCATATATTTT.